This T cell receptor beta chain was sequenced during a study of shared clonotypes between healthy human individuals. Terminally differentiated effector memory CD45RA+ cells were left out of the naive CD8 fraction, which was CD45RO-negative and positively selected for CCR7. All donors qualified as healthy HIV-negative adults and had experienced no recent acute infections or vaccinations. An approximately 200 ng quantity of DNA, approximately 29,000 T cell genomes, went into the sorted-subset replicate PCRs. Repertoires were generated with immunoSEQ multiplex PCR, while TCRdb's copy carries only in-frame clones and drops some. The profile covers over 2 million clones, with about 95% appearing a single time and roughly 1% taken by the ten largest. The trim removed 6 bases at V and 5 bases at J, leaving 12 bases unmatched. The length of the CDR3 is 16 residues. Germline CDR1 and CDR2: SNHLY and FYNNEI.

This chain links TRBV2 with TRBJ2-7, with 11 bases matching TRBD2. The origin of this receptor is a man aged 18 to 29 in good health. Sequenced input: naive CD8+ T cells sorted from blood. For the CDR3, the DNA is TGTGCCAGCAGGGGGGGACTAGCGGTTTTCTCGGACGAGCAGTACTTC. This encodes CASRGGLAVFSDEQYF.